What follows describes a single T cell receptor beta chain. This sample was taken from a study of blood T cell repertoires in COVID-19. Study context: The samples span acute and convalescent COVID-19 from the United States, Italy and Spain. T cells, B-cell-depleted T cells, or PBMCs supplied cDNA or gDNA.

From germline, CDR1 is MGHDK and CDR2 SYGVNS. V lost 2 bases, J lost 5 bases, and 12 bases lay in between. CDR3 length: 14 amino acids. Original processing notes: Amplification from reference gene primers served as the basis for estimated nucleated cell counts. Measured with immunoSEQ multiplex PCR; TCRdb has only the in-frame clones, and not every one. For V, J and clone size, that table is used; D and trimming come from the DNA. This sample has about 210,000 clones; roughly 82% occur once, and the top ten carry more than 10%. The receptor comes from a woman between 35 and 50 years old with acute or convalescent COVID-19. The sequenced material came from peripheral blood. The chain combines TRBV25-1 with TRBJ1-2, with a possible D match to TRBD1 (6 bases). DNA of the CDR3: TGTGCCAGCAGTGAAGGGGGGGCTCTTTATGGCTACACCTTC. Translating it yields CASSEGGALYGYTF.